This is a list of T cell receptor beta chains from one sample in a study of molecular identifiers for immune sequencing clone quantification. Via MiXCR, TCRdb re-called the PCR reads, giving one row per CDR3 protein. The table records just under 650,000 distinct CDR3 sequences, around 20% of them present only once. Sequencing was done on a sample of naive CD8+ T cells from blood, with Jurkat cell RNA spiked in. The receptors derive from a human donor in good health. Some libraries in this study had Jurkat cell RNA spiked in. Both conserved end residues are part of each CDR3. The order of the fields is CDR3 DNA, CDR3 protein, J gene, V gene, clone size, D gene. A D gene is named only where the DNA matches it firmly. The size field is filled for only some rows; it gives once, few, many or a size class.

CDR3 DNA: TGTGCCAGCAGGATAGCGGGAGGGATTTACAATGAGCAGTTCTTC
CDR3 protein: CASRIAGGIYNEQFF
J gene: TRBJ2-1
V gene: TRBV27
clone size: many
D gene: TRBD2

CDR3 DNA: TGTGCCAGCAGCTTTATCGGGGATGGGGAGACCCAGTACTTC
CDR3 protein: CASSFIGDGETQYF
J gene: TRBJ2-5
V gene: TRBV5-4
clone size: many
D gene: NA

CDR3 DNA: TGTGCCAGCAGTGGGATACCCCTCACAGAAGAGACCCAGTACTTC
CDR3 protein: CASSGIPLTEETQYF
J gene: TRBJ2-5
V gene: TRBV2
clone size: many
D gene: NA

CDR3 DNA: TGCGGCGTTGAACCAGGGATCGGCTCCTACGAGCAGTACTTC
CDR3 protein: CGVEPGIGSYEQYF
J gene: TRBJ2-7
V gene: TRBV29-1
clone size: few
D gene: NA

CDR3 DNA: TGTGCCAGCAATAGCGGGACTCCCACAGATACGCAGTATTTT
CDR3 protein: CASNSGTPTDTQYF
J gene: TRBJ2-3
V gene: TRBV2
clone size: many
D gene: TRBD2

CDR3 DNA: TGTGCCAGCAGCTTATCCAGCGCACCTAGTTACGAGCAGTACTTC
CDR3 protein: CASSLSSAPSYEQYF
J gene: TRBJ2-7
V gene: TRBV7-9
clone size: NA
D gene: NA

CDR3 DNA: TGTGCCAGCAGCTACGCGGGACAGGGGGCTTACGAGCAGTACTTC
CDR3 protein: CASSYAGQGAYEQYF
J gene: TRBJ2-7
V gene: TRBV27
clone size: NA
D gene: TRBD1

CDR3 DNA: TGTGCCAGCAGTTCACCGTTAGGGACAGGCCTGAACACCATATATTTT
CDR3 protein: CASSSPLGTGLNTIYF
J gene: TRBJ1-3
V gene: TRBV6-5
clone size: many
D gene: TRBD1

CDR3 DNA: TGTGCCAGCAGTCAAGATAATTCCTACTCCTACGAGCAGTACTTC
CDR3 protein: CASSQDNSYSYEQYF
J gene: TRBJ2-7
V gene: TRBV28
clone size: many
D gene: NA

CDR3 DNA: TGTGCCAGCAGTTTGGGGACAGGGTACACCGGGAAGCTGTTTTTT
CDR3 protein: CASSLGTGYTGKLFF
J gene: TRBJ2-2
V gene: TRBV12-3/TRBV12-4
clone size: NA
D gene: TRBD1

CDR3 DNA: TGTGCCTGGAGTGTAGGGATGAACACTGAAGCTTTCTTT
CDR3 protein: CAWSVGMNTEAFF
J gene: TRBJ1-1
V gene: TRBV30
clone size: many
D gene: NA

CDR3 DNA: TGTGCCAGCAGTTCGGGGGGGCGTCAATACGAGCAGTACTTC
CDR3 protein: CASSSGGRQYEQYF
J gene: TRBJ2-7
V gene: TRBV6-2/TRBV6-3
clone size: few
D gene: TRBD2

CDR3 DNA: TGTGCCAGCAGCTACGGGACGGCCCCTTCGGGACCTTCCGGAGGCTACACCTTC
CDR3 protein: CASSYGTAPSGPSGGYTF
J gene: TRBJ1-2
V gene: TRBV7-9
clone size: NA
D gene: NA

CDR3 DNA: TGTGCCAGCAGTTTAATCGATCAGCCCCAGCATTTT
CDR3 protein: CASSLIDQPQHF
J gene: TRBJ1-5
V gene: TRBV12-3/TRBV12-4
clone size: many
D gene: NA

CDR3 DNA: TGTGCCAGCAGCCGAGACAGGGGGGTGAACGAGCAGTACTTC
CDR3 protein: CASSRDRGVNEQYF
J gene: TRBJ2-7
V gene: TRBV14
clone size: many
D gene: TRBD1

CDR3 DNA: TGTGCCAGCAGCTTAGGGTCCCTCACTGAAGCTTTCTTT
CDR3 protein: CASSLGSLTEAFF
J gene: TRBJ1-1
V gene: TRBV7-6
clone size: many
D gene: NA

CDR3 DNA: TGTGCCAGCAGTTTGACAGATTCTGAAGCTTTCTTT
CDR3 protein: CASSLTDSEAFF
J gene: TRBJ1-1
V gene: TRBV6-2/TRBV6-3
clone size: many
D gene: NA

CDR3 DNA: TGTGCCAGCAGCTGGACAGGAGAAGAGACCCAGTACTTC
CDR3 protein: CASSWTGEETQYF
J gene: TRBJ2-5
V gene: TRBV5-6
clone size: many
D gene: TRBD1

CDR3 DNA: TGTGCCAGCAGATCCGGGACAGGGGGCCTGGGGGAGCAGTACTTC
CDR3 protein: CASRSGTGGLGEQYF
J gene: TRBJ2-7
V gene: TRBV27
clone size: many
D gene: TRBD1

CDR3 DNA: TGTGCCAGCAGGCCGGGACATCATTACGAGCAGTACTTC
CDR3 protein: CASRPGHHYEQYF
J gene: TRBJ2-7
V gene: TRBV12-3/TRBV12-4
clone size: few
D gene: NA

CDR3 DNA: TGTGCCAGCAGCTTAAATCCCGGGACAGACCTCTCCTCACCAGATACGCAGTATTTT
CDR3 protein: CASSLNPGTDLSSPDTQYF
J gene: TRBJ2-3
V gene: TRBV11-2
clone size: NA
D gene: TRBD1

CDR3 DNA: TGTGCCAGCAGCTCGAGGGGAGAAAAACTGTTTTTT
CDR3 protein: CASSSRGEKLFF
J gene: TRBJ1-4
V gene: TRBV7-9
clone size: many
D gene: NA

CDR3 DNA: TGTGCCTGGACCAACGGCGCCTACGAGCAGTACTTC
CDR3 protein: CAWTNGAYEQYF
J gene: TRBJ2-7
V gene: TRBV30
clone size: many
D gene: NA

CDR3 DNA: TGTGCCAGTAGTATAGTGGAGGGGTTGGATGAGCAGTTCTTC
CDR3 protein: CASSIVEGLDEQFF
J gene: TRBJ2-1
V gene: TRBV19
clone size: few
D gene: NA

CDR3 DNA: TGTGCCAGCAGTTCACTAGCGGGAGGGCCCGGGGATACGCAGTATTTT
CDR3 protein: CASSSLAGGPGDTQYF
J gene: TRBJ2-3
V gene: TRBV28
clone size: many
D gene: TRBD2

CDR3 DNA: TGCGCCAGCAGCCAAGAACCGGGGGGTGGCTATGGCTACACCTTC
CDR3 protein: CASSQEPGGGYGYTF
J gene: TRBJ1-2
V gene: TRBV4-3
clone size: NA
D gene: NA

CDR3 DNA: TGCAGTGCTAGACAGAGAGAGACCCAGTACTTC
CDR3 protein: CSARQRETQYF
J gene: TRBJ2-5
V gene: TRBV20-1
clone size: NA
D gene: NA

CDR3 DNA: TGTGCCTGGAGTACTACAGGGGGCGCAGAGACCCAGTACTTC
CDR3 protein: CAWSTTGGAETQYF
J gene: TRBJ2-5
V gene: TRBV30
clone size: many
D gene: TRBD1

CDR3 DNA: TGTGCCAGCAGTAACACAGGAGAGACCCAGTACTTC
CDR3 protein: CASSNTGETQYF
J gene: TRBJ2-5
V gene: TRBV12-3/TRBV12-4
clone size: many
D gene: NA

CDR3 DNA: TGTGCCAGCAGATCTGGGGTTGCTAGCTCCTACAATGAGCAGTTCTTC
CDR3 protein: CASRSGVASSYNEQFF
J gene: TRBJ2-1
V gene: TRBV6-5
clone size: few
D gene: NA

CDR3 DNA: TGTGCCAGCAGCCCGGACAGGGGGCCGGGTAATGAAAAACTGTTTTTT
CDR3 protein: CASSPDRGPGNEKLFF
J gene: TRBJ1-4
V gene: TRBV5-6
clone size: NA
D gene: TRBD1

CDR3 DNA: TGTGCCAGCAGCCTTAGTAGAAACTCTTTCTACGAGCAGTACTTC
CDR3 protein: CASSLSRNSFYEQYF
J gene: TRBJ2-7
V gene: TRBV11-2
clone size: few
D gene: NA

CDR3 DNA: TGTGCCAGCAGCTTGGAAGCGGCAGCCCAAGAGACCCAGTACTTC
CDR3 protein: CASSLEAAAQETQYF
J gene: TRBJ2-5
V gene: TRBV5-8
clone size: many
D gene: NA

CDR3 DNA: TGTGCCAGCAGTTGGCTGGGTGTAGACGAGCAGTACTTC
CDR3 protein: CASSWLGVDEQYF
J gene: TRBJ2-7
V gene: TRBV6-6
clone size: many
D gene: NA

CDR3 DNA: TGTGCCAGCAGCGTATTCGGTAACACTGAAGCTTTCTTT
CDR3 protein: CASSVFGNTEAFF
J gene: TRBJ1-1
V gene: TRBV9
clone size: NA
D gene: NA

CDR3 DNA: TGTGCCAGCAGCAACTACAGGGGCGAGCAGTACTTC
CDR3 protein: CASSNYRGEQYF
J gene: TRBJ2-7
V gene: TRBV28
clone size: many
D gene: TRBD1

CDR3 DNA: TGTGCCAGCAGCTCCCAGGAGTACCAAGAGACCCAGTACTTC
CDR3 protein: CASSSQEYQETQYF
J gene: TRBJ2-5
V gene: TRBV7-9
clone size: many
D gene: NA

CDR3 DNA: TGTGCCAGCAGTTCCGAACCACTAGCGGGAGACACCGGGGAGCTGTTTTTT
CDR3 protein: CASSSEPLAGDTGELFF
J gene: TRBJ2-2
V gene: TRBV6-6
clone size: many
D gene: TRBD2

CDR3 DNA: TGTGCCAGCAGCGGCCCGGACAGTGACTCCTACGAGCAGTACTTC
CDR3 protein: CASSGPDSDSYEQYF
J gene: TRBJ2-7
V gene: TRBV7-9
clone size: NA
D gene: NA